This TCR beta chain was retrieved from a study of cytotoxic CD8 clonotypes in ibrutinib-treated CLL. Study as a whole: Responses comprised 25 or so partial and 2 complete; at median about 71 months, 14 remained remitted and some 12 progressed. Productive templates averaged approximately 260,000 per sample, and productive rearrangements about 89,000. Points from the study as a whole: Public clonotypes were uncommon and contracted or stayed stable on treatment. Clonality climbed at ibrutinib response, then dropped toward baseline at progression.

The junction had 5 bases not matched to a gene; V was cut back by 2 bases and J by 4 bases. Germline V gives CDR1 SGHRS, CDR2 YFSETQ. The CDR3 loop spans 15 amino acids. Note on this clone: What it binds is unknown.

Method: immunoSEQ multiplex PCR; TCRdb's copy keeps in-frame clones and lacks some. The profile shows 60,000 to 65,000 clones, roughly 50% of them singletons. The source was PBMCs, collected after 12 months of ibrutinib treatment. The chain combines TRBV5-1 with TRBJ2-1, with 8 nucleotides matching TRBD2. The sequence derives from a human donor with chronic lymphocytic leukemia. CDR3 nucleotides: TGCGCCAGCAGCTTTAGCGGGATCTCTTACAATGAGCAGTTCTTC. Protein: CASSFSGISYNEQFF.